This TCR beta chain appears in the sequencing data of a study of Ad26.COV2.S vaccination and SARS-CoV-2 variants. A word on this clone: What it binds is not known.

Deletions cut 4 bases from V and 8 bases from J, with 23 bases between. Germline CDR1 reads LGHNA; CDR2 reads YNFKEQ. This CDR3 comprises 16 residues. Treatment denoted: around 19 received Ad26.COV2.S at low or high dose, single or two shots; 5 received placebo; per-sample allocation not given. All samples were drawn on day 63, counting from the first vaccine or placebo injection. Study results and limitations: Recipients of vaccine and of placebo showed similar breadth of their non-spike TCR repertoires.

TCRdb keeps only in-frame clones here, not all; method: immunoSEQ multiplex PCR. The sample has about 450,000 clones; about 91% are singletons. The specimen comprised peripheral blood, sampled in a trial of Ad26.COV2.S vaccine versus placebo. This receptor was obtained from a person between 18 and 60 years old who received the Ad26.COV2.S COVID-19 vaccine or a placebo. The gene calls are TRBV4-2 and TRBJ1-2; D uncertain. The CDR3 nucleotides read TGTGCCAGCAGCCCCCTCCCCGGTCGGCGGTTTGAGGGCTACACCTTC. This codes for CASSPLPGRRFEGYTF.